This T cell receptor (beta chain) emerged from a study of cytomegalovirus exposure and HLA in healthy donors. Study results and caveats: Some TCR beta chains (roughly 160 of them) were listed as cytomegalovirus-associated. One variant, a missense change in DCLRE1C, was linked in a later analysis to TCR beta V- and J-gene trimming.

The junction had 6 bases not matched to a gene; V was cut back by 1 base and J by 0 bases. Germline CDR1 reads SEHNR; CDR2 reads FQNEAQ (reference sequence). CDR3 length: 16 amino acids. This clone was seen just once. Its antigen is not known. PCR amplification relied on 60 Vbeta primers (plus 13 Jbeta primers). The repertoire was sequenced with immunoSEQ multiplex PCR; TCRdb's copy has only in-frame clones and lacks some. The sample has 90,000 to 120,000 clones, approximately 79% seen once. Sample: PBMCs. The V gene is TRBV7-9, the J gene TRBJ2-7; 7 nucleotides match TRBD2. The TCR was taken from a woman aged 40-49 years in good health and CMV-seronegative. CDR3 nucleotides: TGTGCCAGCAGCTTAGGCGGGAGAGGGAGCTCCTACGAGCAGTACTTC. It specifies CASSLGGRGSSYEQYF.